The T cell receptor beta chain under discussion was sequenced for a study of B cell selection in AIRE deficiency. TCRdb's table, derived via immunoSEQ multiplex PCR, lists solely in-frame clones and lacks some. The table lists 15,000 to 20,000 clones, around 93% of them singletons. The regulatory T cell sort gate was CD4+CD25hiCD127low/negative. Controls came from healthy donors unrelated to patients. Trimming shortened V by 5 bases and J by 7 bases, and 13 bases separated the two germline ends. Germline V gene lookup returns CDR1 MDHEN and CDR2 SYDVKM. The CDR3 contains 13 residues. The receptor comes from a human donor in good health. Sequenced sample: CD4+CD25+ Tregs sorted from PBMCs. The chain joins TRBV28 to TRBJ2-3; possible D gene TRBD1, 6 bases. The CDR3 DNA reads TGTGCCAGCAGTCCGCACAGGGCCCATACGCAGTATTTT. Its translation: CASSPHRAHTQYF.